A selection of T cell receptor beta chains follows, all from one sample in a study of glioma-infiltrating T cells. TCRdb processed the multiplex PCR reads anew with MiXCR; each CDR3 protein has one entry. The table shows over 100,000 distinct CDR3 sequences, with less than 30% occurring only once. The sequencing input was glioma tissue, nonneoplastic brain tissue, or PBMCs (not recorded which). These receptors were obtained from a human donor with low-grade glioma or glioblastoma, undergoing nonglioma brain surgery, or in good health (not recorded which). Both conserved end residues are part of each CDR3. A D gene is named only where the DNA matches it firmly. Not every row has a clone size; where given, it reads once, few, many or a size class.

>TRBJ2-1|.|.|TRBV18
CASSSESSYNEQFF
TGTGCCAGCTCCTCAGAAAGCTCCTACAATGAGCAGTTCTTC
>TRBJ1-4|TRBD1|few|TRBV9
CASSAGTAYEKLFF
TGTGCCAGCAGCGCCGGGACAGCCTATGAAAAACTGTTTTTT
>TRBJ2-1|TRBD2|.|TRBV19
CASSRGLAGELSYNEQFF
TGTGCCAGTAGCCGAGGACTAGCGGGTGAACTGAGCTACAATGAGCAGTTCTTC
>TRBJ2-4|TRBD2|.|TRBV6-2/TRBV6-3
CASSYRGGTSIVKNNQYF
TGTGCCAGCAGTTATAGAGGCGGGACTAGTATAGTCAAAAACAATCAGTACTTC
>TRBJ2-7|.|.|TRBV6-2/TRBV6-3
CGSSNERWEQYF
TGTGGCAGCAGTAACGAGAGATGGGAGCAGTACTTC
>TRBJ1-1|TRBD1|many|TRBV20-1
CSARDLTGYTEAFF
TGCAGTGCTAGAGATTTGACAGGGTACACTGAAGCTTTCTTT
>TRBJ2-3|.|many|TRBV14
CASSQGLVGTDTQYF
TGTGCCAGCAGCCAAGGTCTAGTTGGCACAGATACGCAGTATTTT
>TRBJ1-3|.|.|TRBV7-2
CASSFASTGNTIYF
TGTGCCAGCAGCTTCGCCTCTACTGGAAACACCATATATTTT
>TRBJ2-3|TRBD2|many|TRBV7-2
CASSPAGGRTDTQYF
TGTGCCAGCAGTCCCGCGGGGGGGCGGACAGATACGCAGTATTTT
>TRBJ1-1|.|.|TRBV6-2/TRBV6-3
CASTLGQFKMNTEAFF
TGTGCCAGCACCCTAGGACAGTTTAAAATGAACACTGAAGCTTTCTTT
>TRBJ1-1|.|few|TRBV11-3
CASSLTGINTEAFF
TGTGCCAGCAGCCTAACTGGGATTAACACTGAAGCTTTCTTT
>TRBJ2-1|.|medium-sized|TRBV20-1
CSASSRSNEQFF
TGCAGTGCTTCGTCGAGGAGCAATGAGCAGTTCTTC
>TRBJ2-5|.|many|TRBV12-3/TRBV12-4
CASSLSVRETQYF
TGTGCCAGCAGTTTATCCGTTCGCGAGACCCAGTACTTC
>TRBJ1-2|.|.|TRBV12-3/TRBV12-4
CASRLGEGLYGYTF
TGTGCCAGCCGCTTGGGAGAGGGGTTGTACGGCTACACCTTC
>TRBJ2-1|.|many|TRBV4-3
CASSQEGGLGRAHNEQFF
TGCGCCAGCAGCCAAGAGGGGGGCCTAGGTAGGGCACACAATGAGCAGTTCTTC
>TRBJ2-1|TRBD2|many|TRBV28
CASFGTTSYNEQFF
TGTGCCAGCTTTGGGACTACCTCCTACAATGAGCAGTTCTTC
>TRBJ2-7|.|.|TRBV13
CASSGIPDSYEQYF
TGTGCCAGCAGCGGGATCCCCGACTCCTACGAGCAGTACTTC
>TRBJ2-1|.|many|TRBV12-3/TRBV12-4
CASSLAGQGGRNEQFF
TGTGCCAGCAGTTTAGCCGGACAGGGAGGGCGCAATGAGCAGTTCTTC
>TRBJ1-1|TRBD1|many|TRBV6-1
CASSGDDRGMNTEAFF
TGTGCCAGCAGTGGAGATGACAGGGGAATGAACACTGAAGCTTTCTTT
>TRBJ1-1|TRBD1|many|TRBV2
CASSSRDRGPMNTEAFF
TGTGCCAGCAGCTCCCGGGACAGGGGGCCCATGAACACTGAAGCTTTCTTT
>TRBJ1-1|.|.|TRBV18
CASSRGRRANTEAFF
TGTGCCAGCTCACGAGGGAGGAGGGCGAACACTGAAGCTTTCTTT
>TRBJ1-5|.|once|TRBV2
CASDRRSSSQPQHF
TGTGCCAGTGACAGACGGTCAAGCAGTCAGCCCCAGCATTTT
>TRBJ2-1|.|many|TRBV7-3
CASSSDNSYNEQFF
TGTGCCAGCAGCTCCGACAACTCCTACAATGAGCAGTTCTTC
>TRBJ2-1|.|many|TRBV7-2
CASSLASRVNEQFF
TGTGCCAGCAGCTTAGCGTCGAGGGTAAATGAGCAGTTCTTC
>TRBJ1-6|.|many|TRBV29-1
CSVQTGTYNSPLHF
TGCAGCGTCCAAACCGGGACCTATAATTCACCCCTCCACTTT
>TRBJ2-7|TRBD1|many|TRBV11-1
CASSRDRDYEQYF
TGTGCCAGCAGCCGCGACAGGGACTACGAGCAGTACTTC
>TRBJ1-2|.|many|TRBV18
CASSPGTAFSYTF
TGTGCCAGCTCACCCGGGACCGCCTTCAGCTACACCTTC
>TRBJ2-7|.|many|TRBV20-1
CSARGLSVDGEQYF
TGCAGTGCTAGAGGGCTTAGCGTCGATGGCGAGCAGTACTTC
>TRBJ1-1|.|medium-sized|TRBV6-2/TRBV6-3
CASSYSENTEAFF
TGTGCCAGCAGTTACTCAGAGAACACTGAAGCTTTCTTT
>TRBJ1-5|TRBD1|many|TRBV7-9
CASSLGTGVGQPQHF
TGTGCCAGCAGCTTAGGGACAGGGGTTGGTCAGCCCCAGCATTTT
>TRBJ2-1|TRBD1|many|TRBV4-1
CASSPWTGHNEQFF
TGCGCCAGCAGCCCATGGACAGGGCACAATGAGCAGTTCTTC